The 16 T cell receptor beta chains below all came from one sample that was sequenced in a study of cytomegalovirus exposure and HLA in healthy donors. Vbeta (60) and Jbeta (13) primers were used in the PCR. TCRdb's copy holds only in-frame clones and misses some; the assay was immunoSEQ multiplex PCR. The data contain roughly 150,000 clones, about 85% of them singletons. Material for sequencing was PBMCs. Receptors originate from a man aged 25 to 45 in good health and CMV-seropositive.

The chain recombines TRBV4-3 with TRBJ2-5, with 8 bases matching TRBD1. The CDR3 sequence is 16 residues long. Trimming cost V 3 bases and J 3 bases; bases outside gene matches: 9. Looked up from germline, CDR1 is LGHNA and CDR2 is YSLEER. CDR3 in amino acids: CASSHGDRGGEETQYF. In nucleotides, the CDR3 is TGCGCCAGCAGCCACGGTGACAGGGGAGGAGAAGAGACCCAGTACTTC.

V usage is TRBV19 and J usage is TRBJ2-1; 12 bases align to TRBD2. This CDR3 has 17 amino acids. Germline CDR1 LNHDA, CDR2 SQIVND (reference sequence). The ends lost 4 bases at V and 1 base at J; junction bases unmatched: 5. The CDR3 reads CASSTRTSGTSYNEQFF. CDR3 DNA sequence: TGTGCCAGTAGTACCCGGACTAGCGGGACTTCCTACAATGAGCAGTTCTTC.

The chain carries TRBV7-9 and TRBJ2-7; 9 nucleotides line up with TRBD1. Germline CDR1 reads SEHNR; CDR2 reads FQNEAQ (reference sequence). The J segment lost 6 bases and the V segment lost 1 base, leaving 10 bases of the junction unmatched. CDR3 length: 16 amino acids. CDR3 sequence: CASSLVSGTGFLEQYV. CDR3 nucleotides: TGTGCCAGCAGCTTAGTGTCCGGGACAGGGTTTCTCGAGCAGTACGTC.

The V gene is TRBV7-9, the J gene TRBJ1-1; 8 nucleotides agree with TRBD1. In germline, CDR1 is SEHNR, CDR2 FQNEAQ (reference sequence). The CDR3 loop spans 14 amino acids. V lost 5 bases, J lost 4 bases, and 6 bases stayed unmatched. CDR3 DNA sequence: TGTGCCAGCAGCCCCTACGGACAGGGCACTGAAGCTTTCTTT. Its protein is CASSPYGQGTEAFF. Full variable domain (remainder filled in from reference TRBV7-9 and TRBJ1-1): DTGVSQNPRHKITKRGQNVTFRCDPISEHNRLYWYRQTLGQGPEFLTYFQNEAQLEKSRLLSDRFSAERPKGSFSTLEIQRTEQGDSAMYLCASSPYGQGTEAFFGQGTRLTVV.

The V call is TRBV5-1, the J call TRBJ1-2, with 10 bases identical to TRBD1. Germline CDR1 SGHRS, CDR2 YFSETQ. With V trimmed by 4 bases and J by 7 bases, 7 bases remained unmatched. The CDR3 contains 14 residues. CDR3 in amino acids: CASSERTGGGGYTF. The DNA for the CDR3 is TGCGCCAGCAGCGAAAGGACAGGGGGGGGTGGCTACACCTTC. Drawing the rest from reference TRBV5-1 and TRBJ1-2, the complete variable domain is KAGVTQTPRYLIKTRGQQVTLSCSPISGHRSVSWYQQTPGQGLQFLFEYFSETQRNKGNFPGRFSGRQFSNSRSEMNVSTLELGDSALYLCASSERTGGGGYTFGSGTRLTVV.

V gene TRBV9 combines with J gene TRBJ2-7, with unresolved D. The length of the CDR3 is 14 residues. From germline, CDR1 is SGDLS and CDR2 YYNGEE. Trimming left V 0 bases short and J 1 base short, with 8 bases between. The CDR3 is CASSVATESYEQYF. The CDR3 DNA follows: TGTGCCAGCAGCGTAGCTACTGAATCCTACGAGCAGTACTTC.

The chain is built from TRBV29-1 and TRBJ2-3, with D perhaps matching TRBD2 (5 bases). The CDR3 consists of 17 residues. In germline, CDR1 is SQVTM, CDR2 ANQGSEA. Trimming pared 4 bases from V and 3 bases from J, leaving 23 bases between. The CDR3 region has the DNA TGCAGCGTTGCCCCACCAGGTGGCGCCGGCGGGACAGATACGCAGTATTTT. Amino acids: CSVAPPGGAGGTDTQYF.

J is TRBJ1-3 and V is TRBV9; D remains unclear. The V and J ends lost 0 bases and 1 base respectively, with 8 bases between them. Looked up from germline, CDR1 is SGDLS and CDR2 is YYNGEE. The CDR3 runs 15 residues. The CDR3 bases are TGTGCCAGCAGCGTAGAAGGAGATTCTGGAAACACCATATATTTT. The encoded protein is CASSVEGDSGNTIYF.

This sequence joins TRBV19 and TRBJ1-3; no firm D call. Germline CDR1 LNHDA, CDR2 SQIVND (reference sequence). Trimming pared 8 bases from V and 2 bases from J, leaving 19 bases between. This CDR3 has 16 residues. This CDR3 is CASRKHGGDAGNTIYF. The CDR3 bases are TGTGCCAGTCGGAAACACGGCGGAGATGCTGGAAACACCATATATTTT.

In its sample, this clone was seen once. The V and J genes are TRBV16 and TRBJ1-2, with D hard to call. Germline V gives CDR1 KGHSY, CDR2 FQNENV. The CDR3 has 14 amino acids. V lost 0 bases to trimming and J lost 6 bases, with 11 bases between them. DNA for the CDR3: TGTGCCAGCAGCCAATCGGTGGCTTTTCATGGCTACACCTTC. Translated, it gives CASSQSVAFHGYTF.

The chain combines TRBV11-1 with TRBJ2-7; the D gene is possibly TRBD2 (5 bases). V lost 4 bases and J lost 5, with 18 bases in between. Germline assignment: CDR1 SGHAT and CDR2 FQDESV (reference sequence). The CDR3 length is 15 residues. CDR3 amino acids: CASSSQGQAGDEQYF. CDR3 bases: TGTGCCAGCAGCTCCCAAGGCCAGGCCGGGGACGAGCAGTACTTC.

This chain links TRBV2 with TRBJ2-7; 8 positions match TRBD2. V gave up 5 bases and J gave up 5 bases; unmatched junction bases: 17. This CDR3 comprises 17 residues. Germline V gene data show CDR1 as SNHLY and CDR2 as FYNNEI. CDR3 coding DNA: TGTGCCAGCAGTACTCCCCCCTCTGGCGGGAGGTGGGACGAGCAGTACGTC. Protein product: CASSTPPSGGRWDEQYV.

The rearrangement uses TRBV5-1 and TRBJ2-3; D is perhaps TRBD1 (5 bases). CDR3 size: 15 residues. CDR1 and CDR2 from the germline V gene are SGHRS and YFSETQ. The ends were cut back, 5 bases at V and 1 base at J, with 14 bases in the middle. CDR3 DNA sequence: TGCGCCAGCAGGAATAATGCACAGGGCACAGATACGCAGTATTTT. Its protein product is CASRNNAQGTDTQYF. Drawing the rest from reference TRBV5-1 and TRBJ2-3, the complete variable domain is KAGVTQTPRYLIKTRGQQVTLSCSPISGHRSVSWYQQTPGQGLQFLFEYFSETQRNKGNFPGRFSGRQFSNSRSEMNVSTLELGDSALYLCASRNNAQGTDTQYFGPGTRLTVL.

The CDR3 DNA reads as TGTGCCCCTACCGTCGCGGCGAACTCCTACGAGCAGTACGTC. It codes for CAPTVAANSYEQYV. This rearrangement joins TRBV9 to TRBJ2-7; D gene ambiguous. CDR1 and CDR2 (germline): SGDLS, YYNGEE. V was clipped by 10 bases and J by 0 bases, with 17 bases between them. The CDR3 totals 14 residues.

V and J are TRBV5-8 and TRBJ2-7; the match to TRBD1 covers 12 bases. The CDR3 contains 13 residues. With 4 bases clipped from V and 7 bases from J, the junction kept 3 bases outside the gene matches. CDR1 and CDR2 from the germline V gene are SGHTS and YDEGEE. The CDR3 loop is CASSRDRGREQYF. CDR3 sequence (DNA): TGTGCCAGCAGCCGGGACAGGGGGCGAGAGCAGTACTTC. Using reference TRBV5-8 and TRBJ2-7 for the parts outside the CDR3, the full variable domain is EAGVTQSPTHLIKTRGQQATLRCSPISGHTSVYWYQQALGLGLQFLLWYDEGEERNRGNFPPRFSGRQFPNYSSELNVNALELEDSALYLCASSRDRGREQYFGPGTRLTVT.

The CDR3 region has the DNA TGTGCCAGCAGCCCGAGACAGGGGGCGAACATTCAGTACTTC. Translation gives CASSPRQGANIQYF. The chain has TRBV9 and TRBJ2-4; 10 bases are shared with TRBD1. Germline assignment: CDR1 SGDLS and CDR2 YYNGEE. The CDR3 has 14 amino acids. The trim removed 4 bases at V and 7 bases at J, leaving 5 bases unmatched.